The T cell receptor beta chain described here comes from a study of blood T cells in healthy people across ages (dated by TCRdb to the mid-2010s). Background on the whole study: In model experiments, roughly one uniquely barcoded TCR beta cDNA molecule per two T cells was captured by template switching. To track age-related changes in TCR beta repertoire diversity, the study relied on deep sequencing normalized with unique cDNA molecular identifiers. The donors were divided into four age groups: young (average approximately 16 years), middle-aged (about 40), aged (around 59) and long-lived (nearly 85). To avoid experimental bias, donors of different ages were spread randomly across the sequencing lanes. The study analyzed two additional independent replicas of 1 million unique cDNA reads from the same blood draw for two donors, one aged 18 to 30 and one aged 80 or older. The investigation overall reported the following: Observed TCR beta diversity correlated strongly with the percentage of naive T cells measured by flow cytometry. Estimates of total diversity based on one million sequenced T cells were considered lower bounds and underestimates. Conclusive comparison of naive and antigen-experienced compartments was prevented by the profiling of bulk unsorted PBMCs. Observed TCR beta diversity per million T cells fell roughly linearly with age, and a significant reduction was already apparent by age roughly 40. Compared with the aged group, more naive CD4+ T cells, fewer expanded clones and increased TCR diversity were shown by the long-lived group, suggesting age selection. Donor CMV infection status was unknown, potentially confounding age-related changes in expanded clonotypes.

This clonotype turned up a few times. Its binding antigen is unknown. Nothing much larger sits one base from this clone, and base qualities are not available. Preparation of the library involved 5' RACE. Instrument on record: Illumina HiSeq 2500. The second PCR ran for about 7 to 11 cycles and used a J-beta primer mix along with a sample-barcoded 5' primer. A unique molecular identifier was introduced onto each TCR beta cDNA molecule by a template-switch 5' adaptor carrying 12 random nucleotides. At least 3 million CDR3-containing paired-end reads were obtained from each sample. All of the RNA was converted into first-strand cDNA using the Mint cDNA synthesis kit, with a TRBC-specific oligonucleotide serving as the primer. After uracil-DNA glycosylase treatment, a first 18-cycle PCR used universal primers M1SS and BC2_uni_R on all cDNA. The original pipeline was this. For normalization, 1 million high-quality reads were randomly selected from each sample, with every read carrying a distinct molecular identifier. Instead of being binned into consensus sequences, reads that shared molecular identifiers were thrown out. MiTCR, set to a Q25 quality threshold and the strictest error-elimination algorithm, was used for CDR3 identification, clonotype clustering and error correction. A nonparametric unseen species model using Euler transformation provided a lower-bound estimate of total TCR beta diversity. Using fastp trimming at Q25 and MiXCR clonotype assembly, TCRdb reanalyzed the public sequencing data and kept in-frame beta chains. Every distinct CDR3 protein forms one entry, paired with its most common genes and DNA. The V and J calls reflect TCRdb's pipeline rather than the authors' work. Recorded for this sample are about 2 million distinct CDR3 sequences; around half of them occurred a single time. Around 2.1% of the sample goes to the ten largest clones.

The roughly 37 donors, aged about 6 to 95 years, were systemically healthy Caucasian individuals from Russia. Each donor gave ten milliliters of peripheral blood, drawn into EDTA-treated Vacutainer tubes. Ficoll-Paque density-gradient centrifugation was used to isolate PBMCs, with at least 6.5 million per sample. Trizol reagent was used to extract total RNA from the PBMCs, yielding at least 6 micrograms per sample. For every donor, flow cytometry on a PBMC aliquot measured the percentage of naive CD45RAhigh/CD27high T cells. Sequenced: blood. The TCR originated in a middle-aged woman in good health.

The nucleotide sequence reads as follows: TGTGCCAGCACCCCGAACAATGAGCAGTTCTTC. It encodes CASTPNNEQFF. This chain is built from TRBV7-2 and TRBJ2-1; there is no confident call for the D gene. From its cysteine to its phenylalanine, the CDR3 spans 11 amino acids. Of the read, only the CDR3 DNA is kept; its 33 bases are in frame from base 1. V is pared back by 7 bases and J by 5 bases, with 6 bases lying between the germline termini. The germline V gene provides CDR1 SGHTA and CDR2 FQGNSA.